A selection of T cell receptor beta chains follows, all from one sample in a study of blood T cell repertoires in COVID-19. Sequenced by immunoSEQ multiplex PCR; TCRdb stores in-frame clones only, minus some. The table records 250,000 to 350,000 clones, roughly 87% of them present only once. The specimen was PBMCs or T cells enriched from blood (not recorded which). The receptors derive from a woman aged 18-29 years who had recovered from COVID-19. Both conserved end residues are part of each CDR3. For some rows the clone size is stated as once, few or many, or as a class when expanded; others skip it.

CASSLRGGTDGYTF	TRBV7-2	NA	TRBJ1-2
CASSSPLGSGYNEQFF	TRBV7-2	NA	TRBJ2-1
CASSQSRDRGVYTEAFF	TRBV4-1	NA	TRBJ1-1
CASTSGQGYGYTF	TRBV19	few	TRBJ1-2
CASSLPGANYGYTF	TRBV6-5	NA	TRBJ1-2
CASSSLNEKLFF	TRBV5-4	NA	TRBJ1-4
CASQPLGGANEKLFF	TRBV27	NA	TRBJ1-4
CASSVSSGGSPDTQYF	TRBV9	NA	TRBJ2-3
CASKGDTSYEQYF	TRBV27	NA	TRBJ2-7
CASSLTVNYGYTF	TRBV27	once	TRBJ1-2
CATTLATGELFF	TRBV24-1	NA	TRBJ2-2
CASSLRWLAHEQYF	TRBV5-6	NA	TRBJ2-7
CASSNGPKEGQFF	TRBV5-1	NA	TRBJ2-1
CASSVNRGDNSPLHF	TRBV6-4	NA	TRBJ1-6
CAWSVLGQGNSPLHF	TRBV30	NA	TRBJ1-6
CASSFRSRSSYEQYF	TRBV5-8	NA	TRBJ2-7
CAISDLKKSDTEAFF	TRBV10-3	once	TRBJ1-1
CSASAAGLGTEAFF	TRBV20-1	NA	TRBJ1-1
CASSPGQSSYNSPLHF	TRBV18	few	TRBJ1-6
CASSFSVRYIGNEQFF	TRBV7-9	NA	TRBJ2-1
CASSPLRVPNQPQHF	TRBV4-3	NA	TRBJ1-5
CAISESGRTGLGNTEAFF	TRBV10-3	NA	TRBJ1-1
CASSRTHVNSYEQYF	TRBV7-6	NA	TRBJ2-7
CASSIRRGQIGNTEAFF	TRBV19	NA	TRBJ1-1
CASTQAPRGDGYTF	TRBV10-1	NA	TRBJ1-2
CASSPGAGQAPIRYGYTF	TRBV18	NA	TRBJ1-2
CASNLAGGPTDTQYF	TRBV4-1	NA	TRBJ2-3
CASSWQGGSPLHF	TRBV5-1	NA	TRBJ1-6
CASSLWTGDNYGYTF	TRBV7-6	NA	TRBJ1-2
CASTLTPGGPGDTQYF	TRBV25-1	NA	TRBJ2-3
CASSPTAGNEGGYTF	TRBV2	NA	TRBJ1-2
CATSDPTSGVSYNEQFF	TRBV24-1	NA	TRBJ2-1
CASSLEFGLGQPQHF	TRBV7-2	once	TRBJ1-5
CASPRPREDTQYF	TRBV12-3/TRBV12-4	NA	TRBJ2-3
CASSVDPGTEAFF	TRBV9	NA	TRBJ1-1
CASSLMGRGMPYEQYF	TRBV7-3	NA	TRBJ2-7
CASSYVRGYEQYF	TRBV2	NA	TRBJ2-7
CASSPVPAGTTYGYTF	TRBV18	NA	TRBJ1-2
CASSLRQGKNSPLHF	TRBV5-4	NA	TRBJ1-6
CASRSQGNYGYTF	TRBV4-3	NA	TRBJ1-2
CASSRSGLAGGTQYF	TRBV7-9	NA	TRBJ2-5
CASSYSIQGQGGYTF	TRBV6-2/TRBV6-3	NA	TRBJ1-2
CASSPQMLNTEAFF	TRBV14	NA	TRBJ1-1
CASSPDRGPLYEQYF	TRBV7-6	NA	TRBJ2-7
CASSYTNRGGTEAFF	TRBV6-5	NA	TRBJ1-1
CASSFGRQLENIQYF	TRBV7-8	many	TRBJ2-4
CASSRTPDKDLF	TRBV5-6	NA	TRBJ1-2
CASREQGDQPQHF	TRBV12-3/TRBV12-4	once	TRBJ1-5
CASSQAGTAVNEKLFF	TRBV4-3	few	TRBJ1-4
CASSLLLRQETQYF	TRBV5-1	NA	TRBJ2-5
CAGSGKPSGSGNEQFF	TRBV7-9	NA	TRBJ2-1
CASSLNPGSPLHF	TRBV7-3	NA	TRBJ1-6
CASSWSGTGDYEQYF	TRBV11-1	NA	TRBJ2-7
CASSVGPSGRAAHYNEQFF	TRBV9	NA	TRBJ2-1
CASRARTSNTEAFF	TRBV27	NA	TRBJ1-1